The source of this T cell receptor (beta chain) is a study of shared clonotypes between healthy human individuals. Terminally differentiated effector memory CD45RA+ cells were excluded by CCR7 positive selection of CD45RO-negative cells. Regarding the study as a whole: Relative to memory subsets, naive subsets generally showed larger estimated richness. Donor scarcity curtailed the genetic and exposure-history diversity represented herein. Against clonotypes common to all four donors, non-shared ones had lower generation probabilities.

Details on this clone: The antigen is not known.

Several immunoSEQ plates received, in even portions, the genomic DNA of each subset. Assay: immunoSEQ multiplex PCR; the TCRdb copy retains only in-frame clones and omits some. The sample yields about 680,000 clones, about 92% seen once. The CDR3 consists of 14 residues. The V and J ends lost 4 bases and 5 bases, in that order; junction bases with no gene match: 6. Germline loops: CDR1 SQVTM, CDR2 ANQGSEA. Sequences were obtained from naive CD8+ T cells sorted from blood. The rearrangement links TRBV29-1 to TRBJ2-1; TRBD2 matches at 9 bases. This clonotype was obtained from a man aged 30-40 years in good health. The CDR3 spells CSVVGSGRNNEQFF. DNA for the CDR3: TGCAGCGTTGTGGGTAGCGGGAGAAACAATGAGCAGTTCTTC.